A single sample is the source of the 13 T cell receptor beta chains below, sequenced in a study of blood T cells in healthy people across ages. Combining a sample-barcoded 5' primer with a J-beta primer mix, a second PCR ran for roughly 7 to 11 cycles. TCRdb re-called the 5' RACE reads through MiXCR, storing one row per CDR3 protein. Here the sample spans 1.5 million to 2 million distinct CDR3 sequences, approximately 32% being singletons. The sequenced material came from blood. The receptors originated from a woman in her 30s in good health.

This clonotype was observed a few times. V and J are TRBV4-2 and TRBJ2-7, with TRBD2 identical over 9 bases. J was trimmed by 4 bases and V by 3 bases; bases with no gene match: 13. CDR1 is LGHNA and CDR2 is YNFKEQ in the germline V gene. CDR3 size: 17 residues. The CDR3 here is CASSQTGDSGSVYEQYF. For the CDR3, the DNA is TGTGCCAGCAGCCAGACCGGTGATAGCGGGAGTGTTTACGAGCAGTACTTC.

V usage is TRBV6-1 and J usage is TRBJ1-2, with D unresolved. The V end was cut by 0 bases, the J end by 3 bases, with 8 bases between. The germline gives CDR1 MNHNS, CDR2 SASEGT. This CDR3 spans 14 amino acids. CDR3 in amino acids: CASSEAGRYYGYTF. CDR3 DNA sequence: TGTGCCAGCAGTGAAGCAGGAAGATACTATGGCTACACCTTC.

The chain uses TRBV4-1 and TRBJ2-7; D might be TRBD1 (5 bases). The CDR3 runs to 14 residues. V gave up 0 bases and J gave up 3 bases, with 9 bases separating them. The germline CDR1 and CDR2 sequences are MGHRA and YSYEKL. Here the CDR3 reads CASSQERRGYEQYF. Written as DNA, the CDR3 is TGCGCCAGCAGCCAAGAGAGAAGGGGCTACGAGCAGTACTTC.

This clonotype has more than one count but fewer than ten. V is TRBV4-1 and J is TRBJ2-3; 9 bases align to TRBD2. CDR1 is MGHRA, CDR2 YSYEKL, per germline. The CDR3 has 17 residues. J gave up 2 bases and V 3 bases, and 9 bases lay outside the gene matches. Here the CDR3 DNA reads TGCGCCAGCAGCCACGGACGAGCGGGGGGAAACACAGATACGCAGTATTTT. Protein product: CASSHGRAGGNTDTQYF.

This clonotype appeared a few times. CDR3 bases: TGCAGTGCAAGGCCGGGACTAGCTTTCGGCGAGCAGTACTTC. Translation gives CSARPGLAFGEQYF. The rearrangement joins TRBV20-1 to TRBJ2-7; 9 bases match TRBD2. V was clipped by 6 bases and J by 6 bases; unmatched bases: 12. The CDR3 is 14 residues long. Germline V CDR1 and CDR2: DFQATT, SNEGSKA (reference sequence).

J is TRBJ1-1 and V is TRBV7-2; D uncertain. The V end lost 3 bases, the J end lost 5 bases, and 7 bases lay between the germline ends. This CDR3 comprises 12 residues. Germline values: CDR1 SGHTA, CDR2 FQGNSA. CDR3 bases: TGTGCCAGCAGCTTCGATTTGACTGAAGCTTTCTTT. Protein sequence: CASSFDLTEAFF.

The chain couples TRBV20-1 to TRBJ1-5, with D possibly matching TRBD1 (5 bases). Germline V gives CDR1 DFQATT, CDR2 SNEGSKA (reference sequence). The length of the CDR3 is 15 residues. The germline V and J ends were trimmed by 3 bases and 4 bases, with 16 bases remaining between them. The chain's CDR3 is CSASGAGTPNQPQHF. The DNA for the CDR3 is TGCAGTGCTAGCGGAGCCGGGACTCCAAATCAGCCCCAGCATTTT.

The chain uses TRBV6-5 and TRBJ1-1, with D possibly being TRBD1 (6 bases). V was clipped by 6 bases and J by 5 bases, with 13 bases between them. CDR1 MNHEY and CDR2 SVGAGI come from the germline V gene. The CDR3 loop spans 13 amino acids. The CDR3 DNA reads as TGTGCCAGCAGGCAGGGGTTGAGTACTGAAGCTTTCTTT. Protein product: CASRQGLSTEAFF.

This clonotype has a count of ten or more. This chain uses TRBV27 with TRBJ2-5; 14 nucleotides align to TRBD2. The CDR3 has 16 amino acids. V lost 6 bases and J lost 4; bases outside the gene matches: 7. Germline V gives CDR1 MNHEY, CDR2 SMNVEV (reference sequence). The CDR3 DNA follows: TGTGCCAGCAGCCTGGGACTAGCGGGAGTAGGAGAGACCCAGTACTTC. This gives the protein CASSLGLAGVGETQYF.

This clonotype turned up a few times. The chain employs TRBV5-1 and TRBJ2-6; TRBD1 agrees at 9 bases. The CDR3 consists of 18 residues. Germline trimming cut 4 bases from V and 4 bases from J; bases unmatched to any gene: 12. Germline CDR1 and CDR2: SGHRS and YFSETQ. The CDR3 loop is CASSLVGQGQAGANVLTF. CDR3 bases: TGCGCCAGCAGCCTGGTGGGACAGGGACAGGCGGGGGCCAACGTCCTGACTTTC.

The rearrangement links TRBV18 to TRBJ1-1; unclear D gene. Per the germline V gene, CDR1 is KGHSH and CDR2 is LQKENI. CDR3 length equals 15 residues. Trimming left V 4 bases short and J 1 base short, with 13 bases between. DNA of the CDR3: TGTGCCAGCTCACGATCACTAGGTTCGAACACTGAAGCTTTCTTT. Translating it yields CASSRSLGSNTEAFF.

The V call is TRBV4-1, the J call TRBJ1-5, with D hard to call. The CDR3 runs to 15 residues. The V and J ends lost 1 base and 3 bases respectively, with 10 bases between them. Germline lookup yields CDR1 MGHRA and CDR2 YSYEKL. CDR3 DNA sequence: TGCGCCAGCAGCCAAGCGGACGGCCTCAATCAGCCCCAGCATTTT. It encodes CASSQADGLNQPQHF.

The chain links TRBV5-1 to TRBJ2-1; weak D call: TRBD1 (6 bases). The germline gives CDR1 SGHRS, CDR2 YFSETQ. This CDR3 is 14 amino acids long. V lost 2 bases, J lost 8 bases, and 14 bases lay in between. The CDR3 nucleotides are TGCGCCAGCAGCTTCCGACAGGTCGGGGATGAGCAGTTCTTC. It translates to CASSFRQVGDEQFF.